This is a list of T cell receptor beta chains from one sample in a study of blood T cell repertoires in COVID-19. Data came from immunoSEQ multiplex PCR; TCRdb stores just in-frame clones and leaves some out. The sample consists of around 110,000 clones, 82% of them appearing once. Sequences were obtained from peripheral blood. Receptors were obtained from a woman in her 70s with acute or convalescent COVID-19. Each CDR3 is given with its conserved first and last residue. The D gene is left open where the match is weak. Part of the rows lack a size; the others show once, few, many or a class for expanded clones.

TRBJ2-6 - - 16 TRBV4-3 TGCGCCAGCAGCCAAGACAGGGTGAATGGGGCCAACGTCCTGACTTTC CASSQDRVNGANVLTF
TRBJ1-6 TRBD1 - 15 TRBV5-1 TGCGCCAGCAGCTTGGGAGGGGGCGAAAATTCACCCCTCCACTTT CASSLGGGENSPLHF
TRBJ2-2 - once 13 TRBV5-1 TGCGCCAGCAGGCAGGGGGGATCCGGGGAGCTGTTTTTT CASRQGGSGELFF
TRBJ1-2 TRBD1 - 14 TRBV5-4 TGTGCCAGCAGCTTACAGGGGAGATCGTATGGCTACACCTTC CASSLQGRSYGYTF
TRBJ1-2 TRBD1 - 15 TRBV5-6 TGTGCCAGCAGCATCTTGACAGGGGGCGAAGGGGGCTACACCTTC CASSILTGGEGGYTF
TRBJ1-1 - few 15 TRBV5-1 TGCGCCAGCAGCTTTGAGGGCAGGATGAACACTGAAGCTTTCTTT CASSFEGRMNTEAFF
TRBJ2-3 - - 14 TRBV19 TGTGCCAGTAGTTCTAGCGTAGGCACAGATACGCAGTATTTT CASSSSVGTDTQYF
TRBJ2-1 - once 15 TRBV19 TGTGCCAGTAGTATAGCCGCCACTCCTTACAATGAGCAGTTCTTC CASSIAATPYNEQFF
TRBJ1-1 TRBD1 once 13 TRBV29-1 TGCAGCGTGGGGACAGGGTGGAACACTGAAGCTTTCTTT CSVGTGWNTEAFF
TRBJ1-1 - - 14 TRBV29-1 TGCAGCGTTGAAGATAAGGGAAGGGGCACTGAAGCTTTCTTT CSVEDKGRGTEAFF
TRBJ1-2 TRBD1 - 16 TRBV5-1 TGCGCCAGCAGCCCGATTAAGGGACAGGAAGACTATGGCTACACCTTC CASSPIKGQEDYGYTF
TRBJ2-5 - - 14 TRBV11-3 TGTGCCAGCAGCTTTGCAGGGACAAAAGAGACCCAGTACTTC CASSFAGTKETQYF
TRBJ2-1 TRBD1 once 14 TRBV30 TGTGCCTGGAGTGCGGAGGGACAGGGGTATGAGCAGTTCTTC CAWSAEGQGYEQFF
TRBJ2-5 - - 13 TRBV5-1 TGCGCCAGCAGCCCGGGGGGCCGGGAGACCCAGTACTTC CASSPGGRETQYF
TRBJ2-7 TRBD2 once 15 TRBV9 TGTGCCAGCAGCGCGACTAGCGGGGCTACCTACGAGCAGTACTTC CASSATSGATYEQYF
TRBJ1-3 - - 17 TRBV4-1 TGCGCCAGCAGCCAAGAAGGACGAGGGAGGTCTGGAAACACCATATATTTT CASSQEGRGRSGNTIYF
TRBJ2-2 - many 14 TRBV7-7 TGTGCCAGCAGTCCGGGGTTACTCACCGGGGAGCTGTTTTTT CASSPGLLTGELFF
TRBJ1-1 TRBD1 - 15 TRBV6-2/TRBV6-3 TGTGCCAGCAGTTTAACAGGGGCACTGAACACTGAAGCTTTCTTT CASSLTGALNTEAFF
TRBJ2-1 - - 13 TRBV7-2 TGTGCCAGCAGCTCAGCCGACTTCAATGAGCAGTTCTTC CASSSADFNEQFF
TRBJ2-1 - - 11 TRBV2 TGTGCCAGCAGGACGGGGGATGAGCAGTTCTTC CASRTGDEQFF